Listed here is a single T cell receptor beta chain. V was trimmed by 5 bases and J by 5 bases, leaving 9 bases between them. This CDR3 has 12 amino acids. Sample time point: after trial treatment. Documented treatment: LDRT plus nivolumab, ipilimumab, low-dose cyclophosphamide and aspirin (RACIN trial). These data come from a study of low-dose radiotherapy and immunotherapy resistance in tumors. Study details: Cyclophosphamide infusions of 200 mg/m2 came every two weeks, one day before radiation-immunotherapy.

First-strand cDNA used TRAV- and TRBV-specific primers, covering alpha and beta chains. A constant-region primer paired with the V-primer adapter amplified TCRs over about 20 PCR cycles. From the reads, TCRdb called clonotypes with MiXCR, one entry per CDR3 protein. This table has around 100,000 distinct CDR3 sequences, about a fifth appearing once. The sample in question was PBMCs, obtained after low-dose radiotherapy plus immunotherapy. The receptor was derived from a male donor with prostate cancer. V and J are TRBV12-3 or TRBV12-4 and TRBJ2-5; no reliable D call. The DNA for the CDR3 is TGTGCCAGCAGTGGGCGCCGGGAGACCCAGTACTTC. Protein: CASSGRRETQYF.